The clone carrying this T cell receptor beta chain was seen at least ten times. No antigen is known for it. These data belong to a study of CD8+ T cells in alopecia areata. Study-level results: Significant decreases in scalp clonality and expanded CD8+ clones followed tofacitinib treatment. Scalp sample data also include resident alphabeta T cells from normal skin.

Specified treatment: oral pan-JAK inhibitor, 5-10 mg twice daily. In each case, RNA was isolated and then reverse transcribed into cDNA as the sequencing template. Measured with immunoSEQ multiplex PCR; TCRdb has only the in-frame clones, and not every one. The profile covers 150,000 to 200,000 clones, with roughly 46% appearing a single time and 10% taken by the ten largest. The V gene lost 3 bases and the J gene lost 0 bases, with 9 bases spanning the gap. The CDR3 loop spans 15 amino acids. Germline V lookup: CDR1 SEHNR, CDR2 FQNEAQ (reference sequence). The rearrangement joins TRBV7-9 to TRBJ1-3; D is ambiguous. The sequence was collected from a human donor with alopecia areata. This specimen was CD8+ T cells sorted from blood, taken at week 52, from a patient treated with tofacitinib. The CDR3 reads CASSFEQDSGNTIYF. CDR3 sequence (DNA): TGTGCCAGCAGCTTTGAACAAGACTCTGGAAACACCATATATTTT.